These 26 T cell receptor beta chains share one sample of origin, sequenced in a study of T cell responses to AZD1222 COVID-19 vaccine. Only in-frame clones appear in the TCRdb table, and some are missing; sequencing was by immunoSEQ multiplex PCR. Among tens of thousands of clones, 92% were seen once, and the ten largest hold around 3.2%. This material consisted of peripheral blood, taken 28 days after the second AZD1222 dose. The receptors come from an adult who received the AZD1222 COVID-19 vaccine.

The CDR3, as DNA: TGCAGCGTTGGCAGGCTGAACACTGAAGCTTTCTTT. Translating it yields CSVGRLNTEAFF. The chain carries TRBV29-1 and TRBJ1-1; D gene unclear. V was trimmed by 4 bases and J by 0 bases, leaving 6 bases between them. Germline V CDR1 and CDR2: SQVTM, ANQGSEA. The CDR3 loop spans 12 amino acids.

This chain connects TRBV5-1 to TRBJ1-1; 8 nucleotides match TRBD1. Per germline, CDR1 SGHRS and CDR2 YFSETQ. Germline trimming cut 4 bases from V and 3 bases from J; bases unmatched to any gene: 8. The CDR3 is 15 amino acids. The CDR3 region has the DNA TGCGCCAGCAGCCGGGGGCCACAGGGGGACACTGAAGCTTTCTTT. Amino acids: CASSRGPQGDTEAFF.

This chain connects TRBV6-5 to TRBJ2-1; the D is unclear. V lost 2 bases and J lost 4, with 9 bases in between. Germline CDR1 reads MNHEY; CDR2 reads SVGAGI. This CDR3 is built from 14 residues. Here the CDR3 reads CASSYGDPYNEQFF. In DNA form, the CDR3 reads TGTGCCAGCAGTTACGGAGACCCTTACAATGAGCAGTTCTTC.

The rearrangement joins TRBV15 to TRBJ1-2; no firm D call. Deletions cut 0 bases from V and 3 bases from J, with 14 bases between. The germline gives CDR1 LNHNV, CDR2 YYDKDF (reference sequence). The CDR3 contains 16 residues. The CDR3: CATSRDLSRTHYGYTF. DNA of the CDR3: TGTGCCACCAGCAGAGACTTATCCCGGACTCACTATGGCTACACCTTC. Full variable domain (missing parts from reference TRBV15 and TRBJ1-2): DAMVIQNPRYQVTQFGKPVTLSCSQTLNHNVMYWYQQKSSQAPKLLFHYYDKDFNNEADTPDNFQSRRPNTSFCFLDIRSPGLGDTAMYLCATSRDLSRTHYGYTFGSGTRLTVV.

V and J are TRBV7-9 and TRBJ2-7, with D perhaps matching TRBD2 (5 bases). There are 15 residues in the CDR3. V lost 4 bases to trimming and J lost 3 bases, with 16 bases between them. CDR1 and CDR2 from the germline V gene are SEHNR and FQNEAQ (reference sequence). The CDR3 is CASSSSGPGLYEQYF. The CDR3 nucleotides are TGTGCCAGCAGCTCCTCCGGGCCAGGACTCTACGAGCAGTACTTC.

The chain couples TRBV14 to TRBJ1-6; possible D gene TRBD1, 6 bases. Trimming left V 0 bases short and J 4 bases short, with 16 bases between. CDR3 length: 18 amino acids. The germline V gene has CDR1 SGHDN and CDR2 FVKESK. In nucleotides, the CDR3 is TGTGCCAGCAGCCAAGATCCTCGGACAGAACTTTATAATTCACCCCTCCACTTT. It encodes CASSQDPRTELYNSPLHF.

The genes are TRBV6-5 and TRBJ1-4, with a tentative D call TRBD1 (6 bases). The V gene lost 6 bases and the J gene lost 7 bases, with 15 bases spanning the gap. Germline CDR1 and CDR2: MNHEY and SVGAGI. The length of the CDR3 is 14 residues. Here the CDR3 DNA reads TGTGCCAGCAGCGCGGGGGCCGCTGGTGAAAAACTGTTTTTT. This translates into CASSAGAAGEKLFF.

The V gene is TRBV29-1, the J gene TRBJ1-5; maybe TRBD1 (6 bases). Germline V gene data show CDR1 as SQVTM and CDR2 as ANQGSEA. V lost 4 bases and J lost 3, with 7 bases in between. The CDR3 has 12 residues. The CDR3: CSVAGANQPQHF. CDR3 nucleotides: TGCAGCGTTGCAGGGGCCAATCAGCCCCAGCATTTT.

The J gene is TRBJ1-4, the V gene TRBV6-6, with TRBD1 as a possible D gene (6 bases). V lost 2 bases, J lost 7 bases, and 14 bases lay in between. In germline, CDR1 is MNHNY, CDR2 SVGAGI (reference sequence). The CDR3 is 15 amino acids. The DNA of the CDR3 is TGTGCCAGCAGTTACAAGGAGGGGGAAGGTGAAAAACTGTTTTTT. Encoded protein: CASSYKEGEGEKLFF.

The gene calls are TRBV4-1 and TRBJ1-5, with D unresolved. Between the trimmed V and J ends, which lost 6 bases and 3 bases, there was a span of 12 bases. Germline CDR1 reads MGHRA; CDR2 reads YSYEKL. CDR3 length: 14 residues. The CDR3 nucleotides read TGCGCCAGCAGTTTGACACCGGACAATCAGCCCCAGCATTTT. Protein sequence: CASSLTPDNQPQHF.

The chain recombines TRBV27 with TRBJ1-5; D gene unclear. Germline assignment: CDR1 MNHEY and CDR2 SMNVEV (reference sequence). V lost 2 bases, J lost 4 bases, and 6 bases lay in between. CDR3 length equals 13 residues. DNA of the CDR3: TGTGCCAGCAGTTTAACCGAAAATCAGCCCCAGCATTTT. Its protein product is CASSLTENQPQHF.

A single count supports this clone. The rearrangement links TRBV7-6 to TRBJ1-6, with D possibly being TRBD1 (6 bases). CDR1 is SGHVS, CDR2 FNYEAQ, per germline. The CDR3 spans 15 residues. The V and J ends lost 4 bases and 6 bases respectively, with 13 bases between them. CDR3 residues: CASSSQDSRNSPLHF. Here the CDR3 DNA reads TGTGCCAGCAGCTCCCAGGACAGCCGTAATTCACCCCTCCACTTT.

The chain has TRBV4-2 and TRBJ2-3; no firm D call. Germline CDR1 LGHNA, CDR2 YNFKEQ. The CDR3 loop spans 12 amino acids. Trimming took 1 base from V and 3 from J, leaving 2 bases between them. CDR3 sequence (DNA): TGTGCCAGCAGCCAAGTAACAGATACGCAGTATTTT. Protein product: CASSQVTDTQYF.

This sequence joins TRBV28 and TRBJ1-2, with D uncertain. V gave up 3 bases and J gave up 11 bases, with 19 bases separating them. Germline V gives CDR1 MDHEN, CDR2 SYDVKM. The CDR3 is 14 residues long. The CDR3 region is CASSFENEPIGYTF. The CDR3 DNA reads TGTGCCAGCAGTTTTGAGAACGAACCGATAGGGTACACCTTC.

This clone was observed a handful of times. CDR3 nucleotides: TGTGCCAGCAGCCAAGAGCAGGGGAGGTATGAAAAACTGTTTTTT. Protein: CASSQEQGRYEKLFF. The chain links TRBV3-1 (or the pseudogene TRBV3-2) to TRBJ1-4; D may be TRBD1 (6 bases). This CDR3 is 15 amino acids long. Germline CDR1 and CDR2: LGHDT and YNNKEL (reference sequence). V was cut by 0 bases and J by 6 bases, with 11 bases left in between.

The V and J genes are TRBV30 and TRBJ1-4, with a weak D call TRBD1 (5 bases). Germline CDR1 GTSNPN, CDR2 SVGIG (reference sequence). Between the trimmed V and J ends, which lost 1 base and 7 bases, there was a span of 16 bases. The CDR3 spans 15 residues. The CDR3 DNA is TGTGCCTGGAGTGCCCTTCCAGGGATGAGTGAAAAACTGTTTTTT. Its translation is CAWSALPGMSEKLFF. Based on the CDR3 plus reference TRBV30 and TRBJ1-4, the full variable domain is SQTIHQWPATLVQPVGSPLSLECTVEGTSNPNLYWYRQAAGRGLQLLFYSVGIGQISSEVPQNLSASRPQDRQFILSSKKLLLSDSGFYLCAWSALPGMSEKLFFGSGTQLSVL.

The chain combines TRBV7-9 with TRBJ1-2; D is unresolved. The CDR3 is 11 residues long. CDR1 and CDR2 from the germline V gene are SEHNR and FQNEAQ (reference sequence). V was clipped by 5 bases and J by 8 bases, with 9 bases between them. The CDR3 bases are TGTGCCAGCAGCCTCGTCGAAGGCTACACCTTC. It encodes CASSLVEGYTF.

V gene TRBV5-6 combines with J gene TRBJ1-6; D is unclear. Looked up from germline, CDR1 is SGHDT and CDR2 is YYEEEE. The CDR3 runs 11 residues. V was pared by 4 bases and J by 8 bases, with 4 bases between. The CDR3 coding sequence is TGTGCCAGCAGCAGAGATTCACCCCTCCACTTT. Translated, it gives CASSRDSPLHF.

The V call is TRBV19, the J call TRBJ1-5; no clear D gene. The length of the CDR3 is 16 residues. CDR1 is LNHDA and CDR2 is SQIVND in the germline V gene (reference sequence). Trimming stripped 4 bases from V and 2 bases from J, with 15 bases between. CDR3 DNA sequence: TGTGCCAGTAGTAATGTTCCTCGACCAGGCAATCAGCCCCAGCATTTT. Protein sequence: CASSNVPRPGNQPQHF.

The rearrangement joins TRBV11-2 to TRBJ1-1; 12 nucleotides align to TRBD1. V shed 1 base, J shed 5 bases, and the junction held 11 bases outside the gene matches. The CDR3 covers 18 residues. The germline V gene encodes CDR1 SGHAT and CDR2 FQNNGV. The CDR3 sequence: CASSLARGQGARETEAFF. The DNA of the CDR3 is TGTGCCAGCAGCTTAGCCCGGGGACAGGGGGCGCGAGAAACTGAAGCTTTCTTT. Combining the CDR3 with reference TRBV11-2 and TRBJ1-1 gives the whole variable domain EAGVAQSPRYKIIEKRQSVAFWCNPISGHATLYWYQQILGQGPKLLIQFQNNGVVDDSQLPKDRFSAERLKGVDSTLKIQPAKLEDSAVYLCASSLARGQGARETEAFFGQGTRLTVV.

The J gene is TRBJ1-1, the V gene TRBV3-1 (or the pseudogene TRBV3-2); D is perhaps TRBD1 (6 bases). The CDR3 covers 14 residues. The germline V gene has CDR1 LGHDT and CDR2 YNNKEL (reference sequence). Trimming stripped 6 bases from V and 1 base from J, with 12 bases between. Here the CDR3 DNA reads TGTGCCAGCAGACCCGCGGGGGCGAACACTGAAGCTTTCTTT. Protein sequence: CASRPAGANTEAFF.

The chain uses TRBV14 and TRBJ1-1, with D perhaps TRBD1 (6 bases). The V gene's germline CDR1 is SGHDN and CDR2 FVKESK. The CDR3 has 14 residues. The germline V and J ends were trimmed by 2 bases and 3 bases, with 10 bases remaining between them. The CDR3 is CASSQLQGHTEAFF. The CDR3 DNA sequence: TGTGCCAGCAGCCAACTACAGGGACACACTGAAGCTTTCTTT.

The V call is TRBV3-1 (or the pseudogene TRBV3-2), the J call TRBJ1-5, with 7 positions matching TRBD1. The CDR3 length is 16 residues. Losses at the gene ends were 3 bases for V and 0 bases for J; bases not matched to a gene: 5. CDR1 and CDR2 from the germline V gene are LGHDT and YNNKEL (reference sequence). Written as DNA, the CDR3 is TGTGCCAGCAGCCATCAGGGGGGCGGTAGCAATCAGCCCCAGCATTTT. Amino acids: CASSHQGGGSNQPQHF.

The J gene is TRBJ2-3, the V gene TRBV5-1, with 10 bases lining up with TRBD2. Germline assignment: CDR1 SGHRS and CDR2 YFSETQ. This CDR3 region has 18 residues. J gave up 0 bases and V 5 bases, and 12 bases lay outside the gene matches. The CDR3 loop is CASSLAGGNLPSTDTQYF. Here the CDR3 DNA reads TGCGCCAGCAGTTTAGCGGGGGGCAACCTACCAAGCACAGATACGCAGTATTTT.

The V gene is TRBV5-6, the J gene TRBJ1-6; tentatively, D is TRBD1 (6 bases). The CDR3 contains 16 residues. The ends were cut back, 4 bases at V and 0 bases at J, with 11 bases in the middle. Per the germline V gene, CDR1 is SGHDT and CDR2 is YYEEEE. In nucleotides, the CDR3 is TGTGCCAGCAGCACGAGGGGGAGCTCCTATAATTCACCCCTCCACTTT. It yields the protein CASSTRGSSYNSPLHF.

The chain is built from TRBV2 and TRBJ1-6, with TRBD1 identical over 7 bases. This CDR3 contains 14 residues. V lost 7 bases, J lost 9 bases, and 9 bases stayed unmatched. In germline, CDR1 is SNHLY, CDR2 FYNNEI. The CDR3 nucleotides are TGTGCCAGCATGGAAACAGGGGCTCCTTCACCCCTCCACTTT. Its protein is CASMETGAPSPLHF. Filled out from reference TRBV2 and TRBJ1-6, the complete variable domain reads EPEVTQTPSHQVTQMGQEVILRCVPISNHLYFYWYRQILGQKVEFLVSFYNNEISEKSEIFDDQFSVERPDGSNFTLKIRSTKLEDSAMYFCASMETGAPSPLHFGNGTRLTVT.